A single sample is the source of the 20 T cell receptor beta chains below, sequenced in a study of T-cell reconstitution after alpha-beta-depleted transplantation in children. TCRbeta library preparation incorporated unique molecular identifiers. One entry per CDR3 protein, called by TCRdb with MiXCR from the PCR reads. The table lists about 690,000 distinct CDR3 sequences, roughly 17% of them singletons. The sample consisted of PBMCs from the stem cell graft donor, taken from the stem cell graft. The receptors here all came from a human donor who donated a stem cell graft to a child with acute myeloid leukemia.

The CDR3 DNA sequence: TGTGCCAGCAGCTCAGGGTCGGGCAATCAGCCCCAGCATTTT. Its protein product is CASSSGSGNQPQHF. The genes are TRBV7-8 and TRBJ1-5, with D perhaps matching TRBD1 (5 bases). The CDR3 covers 14 residues. Per the germline V gene, CDR1 is SGHVS and CDR2 is FQNEAQ. The V gene lost 4 bases and the J gene lost 2 bases, with 9 bases spanning the gap.

This clonotype was recorded at least ten times. This chain uses TRBV5-5 with TRBJ1-1; D is possibly TRBD1 (5 bases). The CDR3 is made up of 14 amino acids. Germline V lookup: CDR1 SGHKS, CDR2 YYEKEE (reference sequence). Deletions cut 0 bases from V and 1 base from J, with 7 bases between. DNA of the CDR3: TGTGCCAGCAGCTTGGGACAGTCGAACACTGAAGCTTTCTTT. It specifies CASSLGQSNTEAFF.

In this sample, this clonotype turned up many times. The CDR3 DNA sequence: TGCAGTGCTCCGACTAGTCGAGAGACCCAGTACTTC. Translating it yields CSAPTSRETQYF. The V gene is TRBV20-1, the J gene TRBJ2-5; the D gene is possibly TRBD2 (6 bases). Germline values: CDR1 DFQATT, CDR2 SNEGSKA (reference sequence). The CDR3 has 12 residues. The V gene lost 5 bases and the J gene lost 4 bases, with 11 bases spanning the gap.

The V gene is TRBV20-1, the J gene TRBJ2-2; TRBD1 is a possible D gene (5 bases). The CDR3 runs to 16 residues. Germline V gene lookup returns CDR1 DFQATT and CDR2 SNEGSKA (reference sequence). The germline V and J ends were trimmed by 2 bases and 1 base, with 14 bases remaining between them. The CDR3 loop is CSARSPGILNTGELFF. DNA of the CDR3: TGCAGTGCTAGAAGCCCAGGGATACTGAACACCGGGGAGCTGTTTTTT.

This clonotype was detected only a few times. The chain links TRBV9 to TRBJ2-2; tentative D call: TRBD2 (5 bases). The CDR3 has 11 residues. CDR1 is SGDLS and CDR2 is YYNGEE in the germline V gene. V was trimmed by 4 bases and J by 7 bases, leaving 5 bases between them. The CDR3 sequence: CASSRDGELFF. In nucleotides, the CDR3 is TGTGCCAGCAGCCGGGACGGGGAGCTGTTTTTT.

The rearrangement links TRBV28 to TRBJ1-1; the D gene is possibly TRBD1 (5 bases). The germline V gene encodes CDR1 MDHEN and CDR2 SYDVKM. The CDR3 totals 14 residues. Trimming pared 8 bases from V and 1 base from J, leaving 14 bases between. The CDR3 coding sequence is TGTGCCAGCGGGACGGACTTCGGGAACACTGAAGCTTTCTTT. Amino acids: CASGTDFGNTEAFF.

This clonotype showed up many times. The chain links TRBV13 to TRBJ1-1; D not certain. Per germline, CDR1 PRHDT and CDR2 FYEKMQ (reference sequence). The V gene lost 8 bases and the J gene lost 1 base, with 8 bases spanning the gap. This CDR3 comprises 12 residues. DNA for the CDR3: TGTGCCAGCGGATCGGGGAACACTGAAGCTTTCTTT. Its translation is CASGSGNTEAFF.

Turning to this clonotype: Germline and junction disagree at one end, which may indicate a read error. The chain carries TRBV12-3 or TRBV12-4 and TRBJ2-3; D tentatively reads TRBD1 or TRBD2 (5 bases each). CDR3 size: 12 residues. The CDR3 loop reads CASSEGVGASGF. The CDR3 bases are TGTGCCAGCAGCGAAGGGGTCGGGGCGTCGGGTTTT.

The J gene is TRBJ1-1, the V gene TRBV7-2; D not certain. Germline V gene lookup returns CDR1 SGHTA and CDR2 FQGNSA. The CDR3 contains 14 residues. V lost 0 bases, J lost 8 bases, and 13 bases lay in between. CDR3: CASSLAAFRREAFF. CDR3 coding DNA: TGTGCCAGCAGCTTAGCAGCCTTTAGACGAGAAGCTTTCTTT.

This rearrangement joins TRBV20-1 to TRBJ2-1, with 10 bases that match TRBD2. The CDR3 totals 17 residues. CDR1 and CDR2 (germline): DFQATT, SNEGSKA (reference sequence). The V and J ends lost 0 bases and 3 bases, in that order; junction bases with no gene match: 8. The CDR3 DNA sequence: TGCAGTGCTAGAGAACTGGGGGCTAGCGGGAGCTACAATGAGCAGTTCTTC. Amino acids: CSARELGASGSYNEQFF.

About this clonotype: A read error may be the cause here, since a much bigger clone is one base away. The rearrangement joins TRBV20-1 to TRBJ1-2; D call uncertain. The CDR3 consists of 14 residues. Germline V lookup: CDR1 DFQATT, CDR2 SNEGSKA (reference sequence). The CDR3 region has the DNA TGCAGTGCTAGAGTTTTCCAGGCTAACTATGGCTGCACCTTC. Its translation: CSARVFQANYGCTF.

The chain carries TRBV30 and TRBJ1-2; TRBD1 might be the D (5 bases). V lost 5 bases, J lost 3 bases, and 10 bases lay in between. The germline gives CDR1 GTSNPN, CDR2 SVGIG (reference sequence). The CDR3 totals 12 residues. The DNA of the CDR3 is TGTGCCTGGGGAGAGGGGTACTATGGCTACACCTTC. It specifies CAWGEGYYGYTF. Full variable domain (rest looked up from reference TRBV30 and TRBJ1-2): SQTIHQWPATLVQPVGSPLSLECTVEGTSNPNLYWYRQAAGRGLQLLFYSVGIGQISSEVPQNLSASRPQDRQFILSSKKLLLSDSGFYLCAWGEGYYGYTFGSGTRLTVV.

Ten or more counts support this clonotype. This rearrangement joins TRBV20-1 to TRBJ1-1, with D tentatively TRBD1 (5 bases). The germline V gene has CDR1 DFQATT and CDR2 SNEGSKA (reference sequence). There are 13 residues in the CDR3. V was cut by 7 bases and J by 4 bases, with 16 bases left in between. The CDR3 nucleotides read TGCAGTGTCCGGCGGGGGGACGGCACTGAAGCTTTCTTT. Its translation: CSVRRGDGTEAFF.

This clonotype has at least ten counts. The chain joins TRBV20-1 to TRBJ2-5; a possible D gene is TRBD2 (5 bases). The CDR3 is 13 residues long. Trimming took off 1 base at V and 2 bases at J, with 8 bases between the two ends. Per germline, CDR1 DFQATT and CDR2 SNEGSKA (reference sequence). CDR3 sequence reads: CSARGGSQETQYF. DNA for the CDR3: TGCAGTGCTAGAGGCGGGTCTCAAGAGACCCAGTACTTC.

This chain links TRBV10-3 with TRBJ1-1; D call uncertain. The ends were cut back, 7 bases at V and 0 bases at J, with 9 bases in the middle. The CDR3 has 13 residues. Per the germline V gene, CDR1 is ENHRY and CDR2 is SYGVKD. CDR3 nucleotide sequence: TGTGCCATCAAAGGCAGGCTGAACACTGAAGCTTTCTTT. This gives the protein CAIKGRLNTEAFF.

This clonotype came up many times. The chain combines TRBV10-3 with TRBJ1-1, with TRBD1 matching over 10 bases. This CDR3 is built from 14 residues. CDR1 and CDR2 (germline): ENHRY, SYGVKD. The V segment lost 4 bases and the J segment 5 bases; nucleotides outside the gene matches: 4. DNA of the CDR3: TGTGCCATCAGTGCGACAGGGGGCGTTACTGAAGCTTTCTTT. This sequence encodes CAISATGGVTEAFF.

This clonotype was detected ten times or more. The J gene is TRBJ2-1, the V gene TRBV24-1, with a weak D call TRBD2 (6 bases). The V gene's germline CDR1 is KGHDR and CDR2 SFDVKD. The CDR3 length is 15 residues. V was cut by 2 bases and J by 3 bases, with 10 bases left in between. The chain's CDR3 is CATSDSIADYNEQFF. In DNA, the CDR3 is TGTGCCACCAGTGATTCTATAGCGGACTACAATGAGCAGTTCTTC.

This clonotype turned up a few times. Relative to the germline gene, one junction end is altered; a read error may explain this. J is TRBJ2-7 and V is TRBV5-1, with D unresolved. The germline V gene has CDR1 SGHRS and CDR2 YFSETQ. CDR3 length: 12 residues. As DNA, the CDR3 is TGCGCCAGCAGCCCCGGCGTAGACCTATTGGACTTC. This sequence encodes CASSPGVDLLDF.

This chain connects TRBV20-1 to TRBJ2-5; D might be TRBD1 (6 bases). The CDR3 runs to 14 residues. Looked up from germline, CDR1 is DFQATT and CDR2 is SNEGSKA (reference sequence). The V and J ends lost 6 bases and 1 base respectively, with 15 bases between them. The CDR3 sequence is CSAQGDTFQETQYF. The CDR3 DNA reads as TGCAGTGCCCAAGGGGACACTTTCCAAGAGACCCAGTACTTC.

This clonotype was seen a handful of times. The chain carries TRBV27 and TRBJ2-2; 8 positions match TRBD1. CDR1 MNHEY and CDR2 SMNVEV come from the germline V gene (reference sequence). V trimming: 6 bases; J trimming: 5 bases; junction bases outside the gene matches: 5. The CDR3 has 14 amino acids. The CDR3 DNA reads as TGTGCCAGCAGGGGGACAGGAGTTACCGGGGAGCTGTTTTTT. It codes for CASRGTGVTGELFF.